This is a list of T cell receptor beta chains from one sample in a study of T cell changes during pregnancy in multiple sclerosis. The method was immunoSEQ multiplex PCR; TCRdb's version includes in-frame clones alone and lacks a portion of them. The table lists under 70,000 clones, 91% of them singletons. The starting material was peripheral blood, obtained in the third trimester of pregnancy. Receptors were obtained from a female donor in good health, enrolled as a control in a pregnancy study. Each CDR3 is given with its conserved first and last residue.

V	J	CDR3
TRBV30	TRBJ1-3	CAWRGRGLSGNTIYF
TRBV27	TRBJ2-3	CASSWTSGSFGDTQYF
TRBV7-9	TRBJ2-7	CASSLVSRYEQYF
TRBV19	TRBJ1-1	CASTRTDRGRAFF
TRBV7-2	TRBJ2-7	CASSLPGGRWYEQYF
TRBV6-5	TRBJ2-5	CATFRLGLETQYF
TRBV7-9	TRBJ2-7	CASSLALGSGVSYEQYF
TRBV6-5	TRBJ1-1	CASSWGFGDTEAFF
TRBV7-7	TRBJ2-2	CASSLRAGGNTGELFF
TRBV19	TRBJ1-1	CASSIQGALNTEAFF
TRBV9	TRBJ2-1	CASSPRTSGHNEQFF
TRBV10-3	TRBJ2-1	CAIREGLAGVNEQFF
TRBV6-1	TRBJ2-1	CASSLTSLVNEQFF
TRBV5-6	TRBJ1-2	CASRSGTGYMYGYTF
TRBV5-1	TRBJ2-1	CASSLPTVGAGHNEQFF
TRBV7-9	TRBJ2-2	CASSLVAGDTGELFF
TRBV19	TRBJ2-3	CASSDDSGGSTDTQYF
TRBV28	TRBJ2-3	CASSQTSGMSTDTQYF
TRBV14	TRBJ2-1	CASSQVLANNEQFF
TRBV6-4	TRBJ1-5	CASSPSSGEPQHF
TRBV5-1	TRBJ1-2	CASSLDHWTGQTYGYTF
TRBV28	TRBJ2-3	CASSLRLAGGWDTQYF
TRBV15	TRBJ1-4	CATSSGTVSEKLFF
TRBV6-5	TRBJ2-2	CASTDIQNTGELFF
TRBV19	TRBJ2-1	CASSIGVGRASYNEQFF
TRBV18	TRBJ2-3	CASSLDAFGTQYF
TRBV12-5	TRBJ1-1	CASGLGIQGARAFF
TRBV5-6	TRBJ1-2	CASSLTTAALTIGYTF
TRBV5-1	TRBJ1-2	CASSPGTDNYGYTF
TRBV28	TRBJ2-7	CASAPSGMYEQYF
TRBV6-6	TRBJ2-7	CASSDFAAVDEQYF
TRBV7-9	TRBJ1-1	CASSSHRGNTEAFF
TRBV5-4	TRBJ1-1	CASSTYDREAFF
TRBV7-2	TRBJ2-7	CASSTLAGTYEQYF
TRBV25-1	TRBJ2-2	CASTAGTNTGELFF
TRBV5-4	TRBJ2-7	CASSPHHDRGKQYF
TRBV2	TRBJ2-5	CASRKGQEQETQYF
TRBV5-4	TRBJ2-5	CASSLGGDQETQYF
TRBV7-3	TRBJ2-4	CASSLGGGAGNIQYF
TRBV7-6	TRBJ2-1	CASSFSGSPYNEQFF
TRBV7-9	TRBJ1-2	CASSPNRVGGYTF
TRBV7-2	TRBJ2-1	CASSPKWLVNEQFF
TRBV6-5	TRBJ2-1	CASSTTSGGQGEQFF
TRBV28	TRBJ2-7	CASSEGQASYEQYF
TRBV6-1	TRBJ2-2	CASSILTRGELFF
TRBV6-5	TRBJ2-5	CASSYSGQRGETQYF
TRBV6-5	TRBJ2-1	CASSYTPAGPYNEQFF
TRBV29-1	TRBJ1-1	CSACPQEGTEAFF
TRBV5-4	TRBJ2-2	CASSLVPGGLVGELFF
TRBV4-1	TRBJ1-1	CASSQDEMGGTEAFF
TRBV5-6	TRBJ2-7	CASSFSGGYEQYF
TRBV6-5	TRBJ2-7	CASRSPGSYEQYF
TRBV5-1	TRBJ2-7	CASSLGRGGQSYEQYF
TRBV28	TRBJ2-1	CASTSSGRSNEQFF
TRBV6-5	TRBJ1-1	CASSYSTGYTEAFF
TRBV6-4	TRBJ2-5	CASSPRGAQETQYF
TRBV6-4	TRBJ2-3	CASSHTSGGTDTQYF
TRBV4-2	TRBJ2-5	CASSQDASLAGLPQETQYF
TRBV15	TRBJ1-1	CATSTGQGGTEAFF